This TCR beta chain was obtained from a study of blood T cell repertoires in COVID-19. Assay used: immunoSEQ multiplex PCR; TCRdb lists only in-frame clones, some missing. The repertoire has 250,000 or so clones, approximately 88% of them found once; the top ten carry around 3.1%. This CDR3 has 14 residues. Trimming took 4 bases from V and 6 from J, leaving 15 bases between them. CDR1 and CDR2 from the germline V gene are SGHTA and FQGNSA. The origin of this receptor is a woman between 40 and 55 years old who had been exposed to COVID-19. Sample: PBMCs or T cells enriched from blood (not recorded which). The V call is TRBV7-2, the J call TRBJ1-2; a possible D gene is TRBD1 (6 bases). Written as DNA, the CDR3 is TGTGCCAGCAGCTCACAGGGCGGGTTAGATGGCTACACCTTC. This sequence encodes CASSSQGGLDGYTF.